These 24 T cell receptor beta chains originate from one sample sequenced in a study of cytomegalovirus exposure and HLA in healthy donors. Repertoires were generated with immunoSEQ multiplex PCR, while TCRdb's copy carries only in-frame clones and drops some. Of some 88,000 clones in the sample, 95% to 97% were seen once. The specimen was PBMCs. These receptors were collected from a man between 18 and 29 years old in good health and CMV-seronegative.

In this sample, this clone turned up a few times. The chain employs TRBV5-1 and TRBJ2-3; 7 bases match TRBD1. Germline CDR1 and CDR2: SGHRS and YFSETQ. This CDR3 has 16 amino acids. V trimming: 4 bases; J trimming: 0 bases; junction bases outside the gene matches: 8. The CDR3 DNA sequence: TGCGCCAGCAGCGTCGGGACAGCGACTAGCACAGATACGCAGTATTTT. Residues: CASSVGTATSTDTQYF.

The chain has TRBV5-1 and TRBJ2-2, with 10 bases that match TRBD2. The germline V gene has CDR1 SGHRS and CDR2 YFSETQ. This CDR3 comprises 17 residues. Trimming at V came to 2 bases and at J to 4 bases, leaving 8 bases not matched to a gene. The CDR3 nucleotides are TGCGCCAGCAGCTTCAGCCTAGCGGGAGAGGGCACCGGGGAGCTGTTTTTT. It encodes CASSFSLAGEGTGELFF. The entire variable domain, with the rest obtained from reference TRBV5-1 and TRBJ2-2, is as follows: KAGVTQTPRYLIKTRGQQVTLSCSPISGHRSVSWYQQTPGQGLQFLFEYFSETQRNKGNFPGRFSGRQFSNSRSEMNVSTLELGDSALYLCASSFSLAGEGTGELFFGEGSRLTVL.

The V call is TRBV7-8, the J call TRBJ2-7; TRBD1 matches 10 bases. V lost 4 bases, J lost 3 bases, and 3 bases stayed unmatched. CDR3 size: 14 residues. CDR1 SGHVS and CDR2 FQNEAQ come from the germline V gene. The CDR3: CASSWDRGDYEQYF. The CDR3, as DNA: TGTGCCAGCAGCTGGGACAGGGGAGACTACGAGCAGTACTTC. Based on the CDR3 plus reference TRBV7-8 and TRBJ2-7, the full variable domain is GAGVSQSPRYKVAKRGQDVALRCDPISGHVSLFWYQQALGQGPEFLTYFQNEAQLDKSGLPSDRFFAERPEGSVSTLKIQRTQQEDSAVYLCASSWDRGDYEQYFGPGTRLTVT.

CDR3 DNA sequence: TGTGCCAGCAGTGACAATTACAATGAGCAGTTCTTC. Protein sequence: CASSDNYNEQFF. The chain employs TRBV25-1 and TRBJ2-1; D unclear. This CDR3 is 12 amino acids long. V shed 3 bases and J shed 4 bases, with 4 bases lying between them. Germline V CDR1 and CDR2: MGHDK, SYGVNS. Variable domain in full (rest from reference TRBV25-1 and TRBJ2-1): EADIYQTPRYLVIGTGKKITLECSQTMGHDKMYWYQQDPGMELHLIHYSYGVNSTEKGDLSSESTVSRIRTEHFPLTLESARPSHTSQYLCASSDNYNEQFFGPGTRLTVL.

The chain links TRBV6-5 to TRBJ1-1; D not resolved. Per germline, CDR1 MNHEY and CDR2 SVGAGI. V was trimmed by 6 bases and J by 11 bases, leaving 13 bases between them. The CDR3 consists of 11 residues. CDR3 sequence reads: CASRNRWAAFF. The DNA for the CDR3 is TGTGCCAGCAGAAATCGGTGGGCGGCTTTCTTT.

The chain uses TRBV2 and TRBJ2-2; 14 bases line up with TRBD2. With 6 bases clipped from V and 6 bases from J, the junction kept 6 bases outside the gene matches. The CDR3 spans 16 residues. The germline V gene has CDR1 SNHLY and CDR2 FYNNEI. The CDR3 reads CASRPGLAGGAGELFF. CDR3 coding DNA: TGTGCCAGCAGACCAGGACTAGCGGGAGGTGCCGGGGAGCTGTTTTTT.

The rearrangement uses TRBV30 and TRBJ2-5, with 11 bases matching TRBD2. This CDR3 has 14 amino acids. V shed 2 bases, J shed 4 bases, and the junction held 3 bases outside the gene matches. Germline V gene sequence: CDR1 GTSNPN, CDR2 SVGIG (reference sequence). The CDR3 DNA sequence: TGTGCCTGGAGTTTAGGACTAGCGGGAGAGACCCAGTACTTC. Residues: CAWSLGLAGETQYF.

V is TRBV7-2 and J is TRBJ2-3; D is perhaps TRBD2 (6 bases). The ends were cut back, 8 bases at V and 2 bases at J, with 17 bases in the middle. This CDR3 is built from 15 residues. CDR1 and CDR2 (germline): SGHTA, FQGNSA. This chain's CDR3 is CASGVAGWPTDTQYF. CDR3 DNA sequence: TGTGCCAGCGGAGTGGCGGGGTGGCCCACAGATACGCAGTATTTT.

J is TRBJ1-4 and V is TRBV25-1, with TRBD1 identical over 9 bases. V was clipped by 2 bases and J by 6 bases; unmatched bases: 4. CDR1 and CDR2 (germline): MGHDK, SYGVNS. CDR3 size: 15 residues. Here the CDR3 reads CASSEMGQGYEKLFF. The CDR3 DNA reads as TGTGCCAGCAGTGAAATGGGACAGGGATATGAAAAACTGTTTTTT.

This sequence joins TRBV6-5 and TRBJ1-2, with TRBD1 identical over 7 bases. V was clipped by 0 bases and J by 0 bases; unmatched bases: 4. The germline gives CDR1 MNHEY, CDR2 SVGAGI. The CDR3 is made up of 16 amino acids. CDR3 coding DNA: TGTGCCAGCAGTTACTCAGGGGGCAAGTCTAACTATGGCTACACCTTC. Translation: CASSYSGGKSNYGYTF.

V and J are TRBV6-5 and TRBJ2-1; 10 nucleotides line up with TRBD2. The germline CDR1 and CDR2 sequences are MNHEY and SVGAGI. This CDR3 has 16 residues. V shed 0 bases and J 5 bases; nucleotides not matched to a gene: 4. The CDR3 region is CASSYSSSGSHNEQFF. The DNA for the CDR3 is TGTGCCAGCAGTTACTCGTCTAGCGGGAGCCACAATGAGCAGTTCTTC.

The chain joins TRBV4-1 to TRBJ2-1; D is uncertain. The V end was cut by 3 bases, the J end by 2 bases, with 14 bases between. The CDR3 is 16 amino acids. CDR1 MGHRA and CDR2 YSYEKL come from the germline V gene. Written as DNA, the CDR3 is TGCGCCAGCAGCCAGTATGTTGCGGTTACCTACAATGAGCAGTTCTTC. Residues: CASSQYVAVTYNEQFF.

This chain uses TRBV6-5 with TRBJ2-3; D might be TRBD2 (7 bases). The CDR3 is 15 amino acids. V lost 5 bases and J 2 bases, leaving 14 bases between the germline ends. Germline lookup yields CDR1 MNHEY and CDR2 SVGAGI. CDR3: CASSRGRETTDTQYF. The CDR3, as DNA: TGTGCCAGCAGTCGGGGGCGGGAGACCACAGATACGCAGTATTTT.

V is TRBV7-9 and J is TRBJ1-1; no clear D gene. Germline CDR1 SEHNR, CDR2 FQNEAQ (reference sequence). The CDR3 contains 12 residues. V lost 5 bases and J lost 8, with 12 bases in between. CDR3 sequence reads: CASSLTLKEAFF. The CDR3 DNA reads TGTGCCAGCAGCCTCACGCTAAAAGAAGCTTTCTTT.

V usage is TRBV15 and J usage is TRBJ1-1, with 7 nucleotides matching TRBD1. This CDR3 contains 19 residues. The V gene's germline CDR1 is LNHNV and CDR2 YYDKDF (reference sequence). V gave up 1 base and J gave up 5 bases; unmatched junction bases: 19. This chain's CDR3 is CATSRGMSGRQGGLTEAFF. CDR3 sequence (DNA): TGTGCCACCAGCAGAGGGATGTCGGGCCGACAGGGCGGGTTGACTGAAGCTTTCTTT.

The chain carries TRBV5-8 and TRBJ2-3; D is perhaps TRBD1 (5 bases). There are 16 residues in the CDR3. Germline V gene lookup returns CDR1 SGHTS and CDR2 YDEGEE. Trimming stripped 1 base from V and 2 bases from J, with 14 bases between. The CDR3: CASSLRHTTDTDTQYF. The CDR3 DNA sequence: TGTGCCAGCAGCTTGAGACATACGACAGACACAGATACGCAGTATTTT.

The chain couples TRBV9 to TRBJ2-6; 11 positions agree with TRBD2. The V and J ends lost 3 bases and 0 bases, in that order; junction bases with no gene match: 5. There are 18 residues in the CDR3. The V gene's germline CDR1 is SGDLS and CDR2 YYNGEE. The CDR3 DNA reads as TGTGCCAGCAGCGCGCTAGCGGGAGGATACTCTGGGGCCAACGTCCTGACTTTC. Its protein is CASSALAGGYSGANVLTF.

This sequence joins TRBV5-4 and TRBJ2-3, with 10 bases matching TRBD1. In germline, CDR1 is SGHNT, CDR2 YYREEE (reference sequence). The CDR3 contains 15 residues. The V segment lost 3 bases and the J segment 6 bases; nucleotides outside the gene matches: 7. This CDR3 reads CASSWGGTGADTQYF. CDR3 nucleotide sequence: TGTGCCAGCAGCTGGGGCGGGACAGGGGCCGATACGCAGTATTTT.

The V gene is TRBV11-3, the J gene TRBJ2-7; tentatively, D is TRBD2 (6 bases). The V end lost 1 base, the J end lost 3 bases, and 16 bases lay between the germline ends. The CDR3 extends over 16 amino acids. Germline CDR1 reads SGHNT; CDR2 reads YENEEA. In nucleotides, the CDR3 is TGTGCCAGCAGCTTAGTGCGGGGCACGAGTATCTACGAGCAGTACGTC. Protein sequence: CASSLVRGTSIYEQYV.

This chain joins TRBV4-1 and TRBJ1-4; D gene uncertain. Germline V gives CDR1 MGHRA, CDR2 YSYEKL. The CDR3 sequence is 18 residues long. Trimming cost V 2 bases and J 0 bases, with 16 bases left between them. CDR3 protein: CASSQIMTHRATNEKLFF. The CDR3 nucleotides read TGCGCCAGCAGCCAAATTATGACACACCGTGCAACTAATGAAAAACTGTTTTTT.

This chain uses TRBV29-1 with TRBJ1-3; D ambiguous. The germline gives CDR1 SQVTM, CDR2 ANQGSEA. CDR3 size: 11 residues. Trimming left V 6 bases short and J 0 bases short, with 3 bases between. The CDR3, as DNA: TGCAGCGTGCGCTCTGGAAACACCATATATTTT. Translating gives CSVRSGNTIYF.

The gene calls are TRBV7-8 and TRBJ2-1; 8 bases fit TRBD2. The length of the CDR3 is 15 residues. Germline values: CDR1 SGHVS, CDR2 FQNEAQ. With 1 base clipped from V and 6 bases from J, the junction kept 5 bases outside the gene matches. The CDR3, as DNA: TGTGCCAGCAGCTTAGAACTAGCGGCTTTCAATGAGCAGTTCTTC. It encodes CASSLELAAFNEQFF.

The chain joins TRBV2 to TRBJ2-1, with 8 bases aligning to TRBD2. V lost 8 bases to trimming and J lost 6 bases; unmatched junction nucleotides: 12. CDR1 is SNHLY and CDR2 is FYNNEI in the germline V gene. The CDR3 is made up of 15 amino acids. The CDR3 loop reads CASALRREGPNEQFF. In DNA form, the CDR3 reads TGTGCCAGCGCATTAAGACGGGAGGGCCCCAATGAGCAGTTCTTC.

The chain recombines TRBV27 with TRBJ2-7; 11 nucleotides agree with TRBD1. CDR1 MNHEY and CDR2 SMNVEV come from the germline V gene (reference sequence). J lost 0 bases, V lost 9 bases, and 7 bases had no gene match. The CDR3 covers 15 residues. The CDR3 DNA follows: TGTGCCAGTCGGACAGGGGGCCTGAGCTCCTACGAGCAGTACGTC. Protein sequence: CASRTGGLSSYEQYV.